Presented here are 2 T cell receptor beta chains from one specimen sequenced in a study of graft-versus-host responses after intestinal transplantation. Assay: immunoSEQ multiplex PCR; the TCRdb copy retains only in-frame clones and omits some. The profile shows roughly 100,000 clones, over 85% of them singletons. Their specific antigens are unknown. The material sequenced was unstimulated CD8+ T cells sorted from spleen or lymph node cells, taken before intestinal transplant. These TCRs come from a human donor who received an intestinal transplant.

The chain joins TRBV5-1 to TRBJ2-6, with 12 nucleotides matching TRBD1. The length of the CDR3 is 17 residues. V dropped 2 bases and J dropped 2; count of bases not matched to a gene: 2. From germline, CDR1 is SGHRS and CDR2 YFSETQ. The CDR3: CASSFRDRGPGANVLTF. As DNA, the CDR3 is TGCGCCAGCAGCTTCCGGGACAGGGGGCCTGGGGCCAACGTCCTGACTTTC.

With regard to this clone: This sample also contains other DNA sequences that code for the same CDR3. This chain links TRBV4-1 with TRBJ1-1, with a tentative D call TRBD1 (5 bases). CDR1 is MGHRA, CDR2 YSYEKL, per germline. This CDR3 comprises 13 residues. V lost 1 base, J lost 4 bases, and 7 bases lay in between. As DNA, the CDR3 is TGCGCCAGCAGCCAAGGCAGGGCCACTGAAGCTTTCTTT. This gives the protein CASSQGRATEAFF.